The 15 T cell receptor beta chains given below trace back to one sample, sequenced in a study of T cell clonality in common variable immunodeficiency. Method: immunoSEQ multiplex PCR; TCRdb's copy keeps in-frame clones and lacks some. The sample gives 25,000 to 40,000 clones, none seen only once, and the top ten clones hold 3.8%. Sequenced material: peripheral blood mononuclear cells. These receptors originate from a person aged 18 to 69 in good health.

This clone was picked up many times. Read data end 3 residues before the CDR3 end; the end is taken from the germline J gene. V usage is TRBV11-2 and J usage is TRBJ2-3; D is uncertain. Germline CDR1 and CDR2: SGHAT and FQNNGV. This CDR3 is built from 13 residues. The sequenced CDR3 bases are TGTGCCAGCAGACCTCTAAACCAAGAGACG. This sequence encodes CASRPLNQET. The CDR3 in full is CASRPLNQETQYF.

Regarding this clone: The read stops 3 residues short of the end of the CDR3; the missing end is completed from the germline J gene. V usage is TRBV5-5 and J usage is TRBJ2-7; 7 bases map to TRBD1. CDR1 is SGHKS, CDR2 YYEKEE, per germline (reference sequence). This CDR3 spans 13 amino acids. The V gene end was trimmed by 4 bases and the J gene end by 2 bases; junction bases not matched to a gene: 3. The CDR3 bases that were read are TGTGCCAGCAGCGGGGGACAGACCTACGAG. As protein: CASSGGQTYE. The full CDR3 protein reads CASSGGQTYEQYF.

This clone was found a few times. CDR3 protein: CASSWTGMETQYF. Partial CDR3 DNA: TGTGCCAGCAGCTGGACAGGGATGGAGACG. The chain recombines TRBV7-7 with TRBJ2-3; 8 bases are a match to TRBD1. Read coverage stops 3 residues before the CDR3 terminus; the germline J gene supplies the remainder. The CDR3 is 13 residues long. Looked up from germline, CDR1 is SSHAT and CDR2 is FNYEAQ (reference sequence).

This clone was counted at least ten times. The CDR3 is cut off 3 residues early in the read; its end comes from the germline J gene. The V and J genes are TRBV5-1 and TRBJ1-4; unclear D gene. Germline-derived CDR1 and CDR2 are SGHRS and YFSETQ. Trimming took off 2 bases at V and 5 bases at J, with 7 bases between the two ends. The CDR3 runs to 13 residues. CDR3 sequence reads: CASSFGANEKLFF. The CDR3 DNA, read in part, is TGCGCCAGCAGCTTTGGTGCGAATGAAAAA.

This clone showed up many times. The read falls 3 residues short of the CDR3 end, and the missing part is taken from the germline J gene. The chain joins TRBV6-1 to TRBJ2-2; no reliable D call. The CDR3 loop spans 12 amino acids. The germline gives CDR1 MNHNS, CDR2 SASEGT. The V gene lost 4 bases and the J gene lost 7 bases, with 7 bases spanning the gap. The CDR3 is CASSVYFGELFF. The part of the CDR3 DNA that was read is TGTGCCAGCAGTGTCTATTTCGGGGAG.

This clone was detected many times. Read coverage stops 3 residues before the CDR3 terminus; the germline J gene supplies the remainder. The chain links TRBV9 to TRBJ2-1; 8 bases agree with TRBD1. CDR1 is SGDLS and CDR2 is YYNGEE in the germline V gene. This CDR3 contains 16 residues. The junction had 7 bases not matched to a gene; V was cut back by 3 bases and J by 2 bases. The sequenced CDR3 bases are TGTGCCAGCAGCGCCCCTGACAGGGGTACCTACAATGAG. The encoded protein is CASSAPDRGTYNE. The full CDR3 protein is CASSAPDRGTYNEQFF.

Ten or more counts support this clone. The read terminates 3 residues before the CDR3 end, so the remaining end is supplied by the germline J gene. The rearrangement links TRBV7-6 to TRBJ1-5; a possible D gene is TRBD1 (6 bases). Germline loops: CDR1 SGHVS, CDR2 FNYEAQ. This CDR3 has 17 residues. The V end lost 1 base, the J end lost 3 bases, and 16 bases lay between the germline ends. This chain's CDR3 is CASSLEQGEYDNQPQHF. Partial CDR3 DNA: TGTGCCAGCAGCTTAGAACAGGGAGAATACGACAATCAGCCC.

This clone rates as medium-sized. The sequenced CDR3 bases are TGTGCCTGGAGTGTAGCCCGGACACCGACTAGCACAGATACG. Its protein is CAWSVARTPTSTDT. The CDR3 in full is CAWSVARTPTSTDTQYF. V usage is TRBV30 and J usage is TRBJ2-3, with D possibly TRBD1 on 5 matching bases. Coverage ceases 3 residues before the CDR3 finishes, and the germline J gene fills in the end. In germline, CDR1 is GTSNPN, CDR2 SVGIG (reference sequence). CDR3 size: 17 residues. The V end lost 0 bases, the J end lost 0 bases, and 16 bases lay between the germline ends.

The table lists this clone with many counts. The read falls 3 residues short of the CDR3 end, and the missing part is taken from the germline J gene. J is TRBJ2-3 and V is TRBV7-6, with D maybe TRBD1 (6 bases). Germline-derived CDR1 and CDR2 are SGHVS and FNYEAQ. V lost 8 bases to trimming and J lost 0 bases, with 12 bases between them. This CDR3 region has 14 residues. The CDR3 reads CASALGASTDTQYF. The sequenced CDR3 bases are TGTGCCAGCGCCCTGGGGGCAAGCACAGATACG.

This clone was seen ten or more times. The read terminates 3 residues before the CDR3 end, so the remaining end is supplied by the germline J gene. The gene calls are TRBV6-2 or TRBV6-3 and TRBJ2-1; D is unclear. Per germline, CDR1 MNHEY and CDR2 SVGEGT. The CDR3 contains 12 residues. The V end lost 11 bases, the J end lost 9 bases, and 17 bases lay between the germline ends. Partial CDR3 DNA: TGTGCCTCGAAGGGTGTATTCGGTGAG. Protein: CASKGVFGE. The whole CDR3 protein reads CASKGVFGEQFF.

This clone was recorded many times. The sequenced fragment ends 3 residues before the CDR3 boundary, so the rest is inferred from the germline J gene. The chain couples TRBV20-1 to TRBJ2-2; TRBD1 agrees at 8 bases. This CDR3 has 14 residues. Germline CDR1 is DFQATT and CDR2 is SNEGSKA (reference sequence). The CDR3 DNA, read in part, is TGCAGTGCTAGAGACCGGACAGGGATTGAAAAG. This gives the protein CSARDRTGIEK. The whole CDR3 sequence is CSARDRTGIEKLFF.

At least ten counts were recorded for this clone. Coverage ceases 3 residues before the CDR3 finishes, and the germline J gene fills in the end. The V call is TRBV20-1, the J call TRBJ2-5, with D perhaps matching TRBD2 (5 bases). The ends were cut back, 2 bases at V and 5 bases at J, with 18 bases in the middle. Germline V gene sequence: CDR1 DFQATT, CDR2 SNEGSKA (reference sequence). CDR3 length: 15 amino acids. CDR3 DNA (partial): TGCAGTGCTAGAAGAGCCGCGGGCGTCATTGAGACC. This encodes CSARRAAGVIET. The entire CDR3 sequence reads CSARRAAGVIETQYF.

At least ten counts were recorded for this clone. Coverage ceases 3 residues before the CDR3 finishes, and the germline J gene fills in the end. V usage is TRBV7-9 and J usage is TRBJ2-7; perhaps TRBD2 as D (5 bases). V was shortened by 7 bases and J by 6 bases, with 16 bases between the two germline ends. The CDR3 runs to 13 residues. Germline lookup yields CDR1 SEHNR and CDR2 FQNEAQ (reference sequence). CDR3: CASNHPGWLEQYF. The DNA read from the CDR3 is TGTGCCAGCAATCATCCGGGGTGGCTCGAG.

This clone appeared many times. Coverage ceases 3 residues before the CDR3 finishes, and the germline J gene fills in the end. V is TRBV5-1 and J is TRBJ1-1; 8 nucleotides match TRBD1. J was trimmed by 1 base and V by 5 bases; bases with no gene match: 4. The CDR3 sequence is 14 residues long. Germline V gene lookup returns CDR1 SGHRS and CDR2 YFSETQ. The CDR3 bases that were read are TGCGCCAGCAGACCCGGACAGGGGAACACTGAA. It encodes CASRPGQGNTE. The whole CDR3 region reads CASRPGQGNTEAFF.

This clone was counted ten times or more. CDR3 DNA, as far as it was read: TGTGCCAGCAGCTTTGACAGGGGCGTGGAGACC. It yields the protein CASSFDRGVET. The full CDR3 protein reads CASSFDRGVETQYF. The chain recombines TRBV7-2 with TRBJ2-5; 8 nucleotides align to TRBD1. The read finishes 3 residues shy of the CDR3 end, and the germline J gene is used to complete it. CDR3 length equals 14 residues. Trimming removed 3 bases from V and 5 bases from J; junction bases left unmatched: 5. The germline CDR1 and CDR2 sequences are SGHTA and FQGNSA.